This TCR beta chain was recovered during a study of T cell responses to AZD1222 COVID-19 vaccine. Study information: Second doses were pooled across both intervals (about 4 or about 12 weeks).

As for this clone: The antigen is not known.

The V gene's germline CDR1 is SGHAT and CDR2 FQNNGV. The CDR3 has 14 residues. Trimming left V 5 bases short and J 6 bases short, with 15 bases between. Notes on the study in general: As reported, nearly half of all spike-specific TCRs target variant regions that are unmutated. Elevations in Spike-specific TCR breadth and depth followed administration of two AZD1222 doses.

Libraries were prepared by immunoSEQ multiplex PCR; TCRdb keeps only in-frame clonotypes and omits some of them. The sample holds 95,000 to 150,000 clones; about 90% are singletons and the top ten take 1.7%. The receptor's source is an adult in good health. The V and J genes are TRBV11-2 and TRBJ2-3; D unclear. Material: peripheral blood, obtained on day 0 of AZD1222 vaccination. The CDR3 DNA follows: TGTGCCAGCAGCCCTCAGGTCAAGCACGATACGCAGTATTTT. Translated, it gives CASSPQVKHDTQYF.